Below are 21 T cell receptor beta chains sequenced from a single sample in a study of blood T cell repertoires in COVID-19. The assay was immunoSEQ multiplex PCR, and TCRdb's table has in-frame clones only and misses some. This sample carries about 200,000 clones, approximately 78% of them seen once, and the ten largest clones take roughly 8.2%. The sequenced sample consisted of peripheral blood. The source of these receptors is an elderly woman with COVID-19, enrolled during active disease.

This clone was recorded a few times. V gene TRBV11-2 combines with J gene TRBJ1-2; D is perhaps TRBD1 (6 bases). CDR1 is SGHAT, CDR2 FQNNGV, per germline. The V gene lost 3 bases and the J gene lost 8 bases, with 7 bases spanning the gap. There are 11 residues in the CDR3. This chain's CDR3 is CASSFRGGYTF. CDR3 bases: TGTGCCAGCAGCTTCAGGGGCGGCTACACCTTC.

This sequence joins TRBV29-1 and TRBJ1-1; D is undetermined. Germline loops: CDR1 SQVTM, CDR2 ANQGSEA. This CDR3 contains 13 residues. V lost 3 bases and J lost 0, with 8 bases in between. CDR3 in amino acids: CSVERQLNTEAFF. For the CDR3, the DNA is TGCAGCGTTGAGCGGCAACTGAACACTGAAGCTTTCTTT.

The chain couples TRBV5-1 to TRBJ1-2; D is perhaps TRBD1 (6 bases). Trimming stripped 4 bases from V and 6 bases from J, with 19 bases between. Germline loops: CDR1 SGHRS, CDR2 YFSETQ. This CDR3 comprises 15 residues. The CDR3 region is CASSPGPQGWDGYTF. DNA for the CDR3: TGCGCCAGCAGCCCGGGACCACAGGGATGGGATGGCTACACCTTC.

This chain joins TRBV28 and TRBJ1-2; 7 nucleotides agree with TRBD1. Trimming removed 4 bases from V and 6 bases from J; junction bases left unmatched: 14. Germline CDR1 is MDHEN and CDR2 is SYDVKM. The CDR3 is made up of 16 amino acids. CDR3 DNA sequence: TGTGCCAGCAGTTCCCCCAGGGGGAGTACCGGGCATGGCTACACCTTC. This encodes CASSSPRGSTGHGYTF.

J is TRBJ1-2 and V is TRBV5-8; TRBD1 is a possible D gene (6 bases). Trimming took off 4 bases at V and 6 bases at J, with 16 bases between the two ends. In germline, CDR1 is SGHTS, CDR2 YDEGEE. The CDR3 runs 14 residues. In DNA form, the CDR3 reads TGTGCCAGCAGCCGTATGAGGGGGTTCGATGGCTACACCTTC. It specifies CASSRMRGFDGYTF.

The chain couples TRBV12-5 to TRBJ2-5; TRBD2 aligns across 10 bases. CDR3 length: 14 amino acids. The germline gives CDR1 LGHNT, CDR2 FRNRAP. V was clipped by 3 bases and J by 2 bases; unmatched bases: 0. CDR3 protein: CASGLAGGQETQYF. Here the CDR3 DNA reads TGTGCTAGTGGTTTAGCGGGAGGGCAAGAGACCCAGTACTTC.

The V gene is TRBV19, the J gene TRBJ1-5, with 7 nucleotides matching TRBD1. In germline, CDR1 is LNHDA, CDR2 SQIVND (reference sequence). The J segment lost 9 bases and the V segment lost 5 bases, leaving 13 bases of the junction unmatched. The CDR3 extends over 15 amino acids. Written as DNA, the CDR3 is TGTGCCAGTAGTTTCGACAGGGCTCCGAGCGGGCCCCAGCATTTT. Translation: CASSFDRAPSGPQHF.

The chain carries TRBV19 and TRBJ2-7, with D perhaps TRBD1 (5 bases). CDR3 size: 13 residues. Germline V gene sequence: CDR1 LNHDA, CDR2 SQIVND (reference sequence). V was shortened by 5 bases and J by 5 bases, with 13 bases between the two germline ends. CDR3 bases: TGTGCCAGTAGTGCGGCAGGGCCGCACGAGCAGTACTTC. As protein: CASSAAGPHEQYF.

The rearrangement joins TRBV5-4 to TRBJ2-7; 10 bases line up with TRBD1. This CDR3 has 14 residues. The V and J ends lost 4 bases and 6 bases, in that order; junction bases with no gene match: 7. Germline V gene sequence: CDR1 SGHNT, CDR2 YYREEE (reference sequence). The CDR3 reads CASSLTGGAVEQYF. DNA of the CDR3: TGTGCCAGCAGCCTGACAGGGGGCGCGGTCGAGCAGTACTTC.

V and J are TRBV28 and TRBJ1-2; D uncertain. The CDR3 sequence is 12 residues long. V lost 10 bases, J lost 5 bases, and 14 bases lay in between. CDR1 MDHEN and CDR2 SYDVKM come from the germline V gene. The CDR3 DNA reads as TGTGCCATTACAAGTTGGTTATATGGCTACACCTTC. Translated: CAITSWLYGYTF.

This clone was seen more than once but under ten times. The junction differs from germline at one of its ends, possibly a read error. The CDR3 loop is CATSRDPLWPQHF. Written as DNA, the CDR3 is TGTGCCACCAGCCGAGATCCACTCTGGCCCCAGCATTTT. This sequence joins TRBV15 and TRBJ1-5; D is unresolved. Looked up from germline, CDR1 is LNHNV and CDR2 is YYDKDF (reference sequence). CDR3 length: 13 residues.

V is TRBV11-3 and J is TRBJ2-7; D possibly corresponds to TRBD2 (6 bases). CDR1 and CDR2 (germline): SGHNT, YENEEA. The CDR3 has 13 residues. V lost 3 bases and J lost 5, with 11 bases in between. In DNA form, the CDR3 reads TGTGCCAGCAGCTTGCGGGAACGAGACGAGCAGTACTTC. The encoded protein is CASSLRERDEQYF.

This CDR3 is CAISPGSQETQYF. Written as DNA, the CDR3 is TGTGCCATCAGCCCGGGATCCCAAGAGACCCAGTACTTC. J is TRBJ2-5 and V is TRBV10-3; D may be TRBD2 (5 bases). Per the germline V gene, CDR1 is ENHRY and CDR2 is SYGVKD. The CDR3 is 13 amino acids. The V end lost 6 bases, the J end lost 1 base, and 9 bases lay between the germline ends.

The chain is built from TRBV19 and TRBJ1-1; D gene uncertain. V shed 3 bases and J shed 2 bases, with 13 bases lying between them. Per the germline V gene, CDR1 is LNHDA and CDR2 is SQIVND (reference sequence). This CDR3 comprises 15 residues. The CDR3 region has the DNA TGTGCCAGTAGTATCAGTGGCGGGGTCAACACTGAAGCTTTCTTT. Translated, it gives CASSISGGVNTEAFF.

The CDR3 DNA sequence: TGTGCCAGCAGACCGACAGGGTCAAATGGCGGCTACACCTTC. This encodes CASRPTGSNGGYTF. This rearrangement joins TRBV6-5 to TRBJ1-2, with 7 bases matching TRBD1. With 6 bases clipped from V and 8 bases from J, the junction kept 12 bases outside the gene matches. Germline CDR1 MNHEY, CDR2 SVGAGI. There are 14 residues in the CDR3.

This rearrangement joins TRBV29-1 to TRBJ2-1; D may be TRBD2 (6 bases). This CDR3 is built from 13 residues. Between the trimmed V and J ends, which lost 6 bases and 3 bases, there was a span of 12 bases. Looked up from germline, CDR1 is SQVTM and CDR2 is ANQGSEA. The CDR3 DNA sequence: TGCAGCGTCTTACGGGACTTCTACAATGAGCAGTTCTTC. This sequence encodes CSVLRDFYNEQFF.

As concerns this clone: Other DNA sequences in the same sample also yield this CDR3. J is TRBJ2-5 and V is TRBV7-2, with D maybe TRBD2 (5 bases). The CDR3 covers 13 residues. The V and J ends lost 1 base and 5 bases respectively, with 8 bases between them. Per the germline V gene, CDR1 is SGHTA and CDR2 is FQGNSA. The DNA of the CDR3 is TGTGCCAGCAGCTTAGAACGAGGGGAGACCCAGTACTTC. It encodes CASSLERGETQYF. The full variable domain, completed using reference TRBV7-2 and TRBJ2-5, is GAGVSQSPSNKVTEKGKDVELRCDPISGHTALYWYRQSLGQGLEFLIYFQGNSAPDKSGLPSDRFSAERTGGSVSTLTIQRTQQEDSAVYLCASSLERGETQYFGPGTRLLVL.

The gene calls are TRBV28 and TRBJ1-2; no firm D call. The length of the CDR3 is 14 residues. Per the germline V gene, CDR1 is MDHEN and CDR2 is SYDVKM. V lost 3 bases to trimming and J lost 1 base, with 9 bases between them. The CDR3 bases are TGTGCCAGCAGTTTTGTGGCAGTTAACTATGGCTACACCTTC. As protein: CASSFVAVNYGYTF.

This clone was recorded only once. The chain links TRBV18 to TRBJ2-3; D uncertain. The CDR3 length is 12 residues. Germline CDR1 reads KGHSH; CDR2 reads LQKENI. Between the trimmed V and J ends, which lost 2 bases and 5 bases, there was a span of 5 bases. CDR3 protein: CASSPNRDTQYF. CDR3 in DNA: TGTGCCAGCTCACCAAATAGAGATACGCAGTATTTT.

This CDR3 reads CASSSPLGGREGVGELFF. For the CDR3, the DNA is TGTGCCAGCAGCTCTCCCCTGGGCGGGAGGGAAGGCGTAGGGGAGCTGTTTTTT. J is TRBJ2-2 and V is TRBV7-2, with 9 bases matching TRBD2. Germline CDR1 and CDR2: SGHTA and FQGNSA. Unmatched junction bases numbered 17, after V lost 4 bases and J lost 8 bases. This CDR3 has 18 residues.

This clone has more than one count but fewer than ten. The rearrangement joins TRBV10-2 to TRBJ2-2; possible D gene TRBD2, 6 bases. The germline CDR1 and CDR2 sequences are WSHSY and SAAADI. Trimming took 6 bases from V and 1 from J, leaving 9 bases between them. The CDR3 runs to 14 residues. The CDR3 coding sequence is TGCGCCAGCAGGTCGGGGGAGAACACCGGGGAGCTGTTTTTT. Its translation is CASRSGENTGELFF.